Presented here are 31 T cell receptor beta chains from one specimen sequenced in a study of a mutant IDH1 vaccine in newly diagnosed glioma (dated by TCRdb to 2020 to 2022). Library creation used the immunoSEQ multiplex PCR assay. Imported from immuneACCESS, the table was reduced by TCRdb to in-frame sequences with V and J called. These copies leave out some clones; in studies compared against another copy, an unresolved V gene accounts for under half, and the cause of the remainder is not known. The sample profile shows about 56,000 clones; about four fifths of them were found once. In total, the top ten clones hold about 3.3% of the sample. Explained via the paper, the time point label denotes: week 47, end of study. A 20-mer mutant IDH1 peptide at 300 micrograms in Montanide made up each vaccine dose, which was injected subcutaneously together with topical imiquimod. No cognate antigen is known for these TCRs.

Specimen: PBMCs, collected from a glioma patient whose treatment included an IDH1 peptide vaccine. These TCRs come from a woman between 45 and 60 years old with glioma.

The V call is TRBV11-3, the J call TRBJ2-2, with 9 positions matching TRBD2. This CDR3 spans 16 amino acids. J gave up 0 bases and V 3 bases, and 2 bases lay outside the gene matches. Germline lookup yields CDR1 SGHNT and CDR2 YENEEA. Here the CDR3 reads CASSLRGGANTGELFF. The CDR3 nucleotides read TGTGCCAGCAGCTTGCGCGGGGGGGCGAACACCGGGGAGCTGTTTTTT.

The V and J genes are TRBV27 and TRBJ2-5; D possibly corresponds to TRBD1 (5 bases). The germline V gene has CDR1 MNHEY and CDR2 SMNVEV (reference sequence). The CDR3 length is 14 residues. With 5 bases removed from V and 5 bases from J, the gap between germline ends came to 15 bases. For the CDR3, the DNA is TGTGCCAGCAGTCCGCAGGGATTGGGCGAGACCCAGTACTTC. The encoded protein is CASSPQGLGETQYF.

The chain links TRBV5-1 to TRBJ1-2; 12 bases fit TRBD1. V was clipped by 4 bases and J by 10 bases; unmatched bases: 11. The CDR3 has 15 amino acids. CDR1 and CDR2 (germline): SGHRS, YFSETQ. The CDR3 bases are TGCGCCAGCAGCAGAAGCCCGGGACAGGGGGCGGACTACACCTTC. Translating gives CASSRSPGQGADYTF.

The chain is built from TRBV7-2 and TRBJ2-6; maybe TRBD1 (6 bases). Germline V gives CDR1 SGHTA, CDR2 FQGNSA. There are 17 residues in the CDR3. Trimming removed 7 bases from V and 1 base from J, with 17 bases in between. The CDR3 is CASINRVPTSGANVLTF. DNA of the CDR3: TGTGCCAGCATCAACAGGGTTCCTACTTCTGGGGCCAACGTCCTGACTTTC.

V is TRBV28 and J is TRBJ2-7; the D call may be TRBD1 or TRBD2 (5 bases each). The CDR3 loop spans 14 amino acids. Trimming removed 5 bases from V and 5 bases from J, with 16 bases in between. Germline V gene data show CDR1 as MDHEN and CDR2 as SYDVKM. CDR3 sequence: CASSPRFLGDEQYF. Written as DNA, the CDR3 is TGTGCCAGCAGTCCCCGATTCCTGGGGGACGAGCAGTACTTC. Variable domain in full (rest from reference TRBV28 and TRBJ2-7): DVKVTQSSRYLVKRTGEKVFLECVQDMDHENMFWYRQDPGLGLRLIYFSYDVKMKEKGDIPEGYSVSREKKERFSLILESASTNQTSMYLCASSPRFLGDEQYFGPGTRLTVT.

This sequence joins TRBV6-1 and TRBJ2-7, with 7 positions matching TRBD2. CDR3 length equals 11 residues. With V trimmed by 8 bases and J by 4 bases, 2 bases remained unmatched. Looked up from germline, CDR1 is MNHNS and CDR2 is SASEGT. The CDR3 sequence: CASQAGYEQYF. The CDR3 DNA reads TGTGCCAGCCAAGCGGGGTACGAGCAGTACTTC.

The V and J genes are TRBV29-1 and TRBJ2-7, with a weak D call TRBD2 (6 bases). The germline V and J ends were trimmed by 1 base and 1 base, with 11 bases remaining between them. Germline assignment: CDR1 SQVTM and CDR2 ANQGSEA. The CDR3 consists of 14 residues. In DNA form, the CDR3 reads TGCAGCGTTGAAGGGGACTTCTCGTCCTACGAGCAGTACTTC. This codes for CSVEGDFSSYEQYF.

This clone has a single count. This rearrangement joins TRBV7-8 to TRBJ2-1; 13 bases are shared with TRBD2. With V trimmed by 0 bases and J by 10 bases, 6 bases remained unmatched. CDR1 SGHVS and CDR2 FQNEAQ come from the germline V gene. The CDR3 covers 16 residues. CDR3 region: CASSLAQWTSGGEQFF. The CDR3, as DNA: TGTGCCAGCAGCTTAGCACAGTGGACTAGCGGGGGAGAGCAGTTCTTC.

The sample holds a few counts of this clone. This chain uses TRBV7-3 with TRBJ2-1, with 10 nucleotides matching TRBD2. With V trimmed by 0 bases and J by 3 bases, 8 bases remained unmatched. The CDR3 has 18 amino acids. Per the germline V gene, CDR1 is SGHTA and CDR2 is FQGTGA. The CDR3 DNA reads as TGTGCCAGCAGCTTAACGGGGGCTAGCGGGGGATTCTACAATGAGCAGTTCTTC. Protein product: CASSLTGASGGFYNEQFF.

This chain uses TRBV5-8 with TRBJ2-7; 7 bases are a match to TRBD2. This CDR3 has 15 residues. The germline V gene encodes CDR1 SGHTS and CDR2 YDEGEE. J gave up 2 bases and V 3 bases, and 8 bases lay outside the gene matches. CDR3 amino acids: CASSWEGGKPYEQYF. Written as DNA, the CDR3 is TGTGCCAGCAGCTGGGAGGGAGGGAAGCCCTACGAGCAGTACTTC.

The J gene is TRBJ2-7, the V gene TRBV27; no definite D call. This CDR3 comprises 13 residues. Germline loops: CDR1 MNHEY, CDR2 SMNVEV (reference sequence). The V end was cut by 0 bases, the J end by 6 bases, with 9 bases between. The CDR3 DNA sequence: TGTGCCAGCAGTTTATCTGCTTGGGGCGAGCAGTACTTC. It codes for CASSLSAWGEQYF.

This clone was found a few times. The chain carries TRBV14 and TRBJ1-1; weak D call: TRBD1 (6 bases). This CDR3 has 16 amino acids. Germline V gene data show CDR1 as SGHDN and CDR2 as FVKESK. Trimming took off 5 bases at V and 1 base at J, with 17 bases between the two ends. The CDR3 DNA follows: TGTGCCAGCAGCTCACTTCAGGGGCGGGCGAACACTGAAGCTTTCTTT. Encoded protein: CASSSLQGRANTEAFF.

CDR3 nucleotide sequence: TGCGCCAGCAGCTCGGGGGCCCAGGGGGGTGAAAAACTGTTTTTT. Protein product: CASSSGAQGGEKLFF. This chain uses TRBV5-1 with TRBJ1-4; TRBD1 matches 7 bases. V dropped 3 bases and J dropped 7; count of bases not matched to a gene: 9. There are 15 residues in the CDR3. The germline V gene has CDR1 SGHRS and CDR2 YFSETQ.

This sequence joins TRBV7-8 and TRBJ2-7; 8 positions agree with TRBD1. This CDR3 is 16 amino acids long. Germline loops: CDR1 SGHVS, CDR2 FQNEAQ. J was trimmed by 3 bases and V by 1 base; bases with no gene match: 8. The CDR3 region is CASSLGAGGVRYEQYF. The DNA for the CDR3 is TGTGCCAGCAGCTTAGGGGCAGGGGGCGTACGCTACGAGCAGTACTTC.

The chain carries TRBV7-9 and TRBJ1-3; D is possibly TRBD1 (6 bases). Germline lookup yields CDR1 SEHNR and CDR2 FQNEAQ (reference sequence). Trimming took 5 bases from V and 0 from J, leaving 11 bases between them. The CDR3 runs 15 residues. The CDR3: CASSTLTGSGNTIYF. For the CDR3, the DNA is TGTGCCAGCAGCACCCTGACAGGCTCTGGAAACACCATATATTTT. The full variable domain, in which reference TRBV7-9 and TRBJ1-3 provide the parts outside the CDR3, is DTGVSQNPRHKITKRGQNVTFRCDPISEHNRLYWYRQTLGQGPEFLTYFQNEAQLEKSRLLSDRFSAERPKGSFSTLEIQRTEQGDSAMYLCASSTLTGSGNTIYFGEGSWLTVV.

The chain employs TRBV12-5 and TRBJ2-1; 7 bases agree with TRBD1. The CDR3 totals 14 residues. J was trimmed by 4 bases and V by 6 bases; bases with no gene match: 6. Germline V gene lookup returns CDR1 LGHNT and CDR2 FRNRAP. CDR3 sequence (DNA): TGTGCTAGTGGCCTCGGGACAGTATACAATGAGCAGTTCTTC. Residues: CASGLGTVYNEQFF. Filled out from reference TRBV12-5 and TRBJ2-1, the complete variable domain reads DARVTQTPRHKVTEMGQEVTMRCQPILGHNTVFWYRQTMMQGLELLAYFRNRAPLDDSGMPKDRFSAEMPDATLATLKIQPSEPRDSAVYFCASGLGTVYNEQFFGPGTRLTVL.

This clone was observed a single time. The CDR3 bases are TGTGCCAGCAGCAACTGGGCGGATCTGGGCGGAGGGGGCGAAGCAGAGACCCAGTACTTC. Translating it yields CASSNWADLGGGGEAETQYF. The chain is built from TRBV21-1 and TRBJ2-5; the table names TRBD1, a call not compared with the DNA. TRBV21-1 is shown as a pseudogene. The CDR3 extends over 20 amino acids.

V usage is TRBV14 and J usage is TRBJ1-4; D is undetermined. Germline V gives CDR1 SGHDN, CDR2 FVKESK. V was trimmed by 1 base and J by 5 bases, leaving 14 bases between them. The CDR3 totals 16 residues. DNA for the CDR3: TGTGCCAGCAGCCAAGGGTCTAACCTGTGGAATGAAAAACTGTTTTTT. This gives the protein CASSQGSNLWNEKLFF.

This clone was found a few times. The sample holds other DNA sequences that translate to the same CDR3. The genes are TRBV5-4 and TRBJ2-6; tentative D call: TRBD2 (7 bases). Germline V gene sequence: CDR1 SGHNT, CDR2 YYREEE (reference sequence). This CDR3 is built from 17 residues. Trimming took off 2 bases at V and 0 bases at J, with 12 bases between the two ends. CDR3: CASSFGGRSSGANVLTF. The CDR3 nucleotides read TGTGCCAGCAGCTTCGGGGGGCGCAGCTCTGGGGCCAACGTCCTGACTTTC.

This chain connects TRBV2 to TRBJ1-2, with D hard to call. V lost 9 bases, J lost 3 bases, and 14 bases lay in between. This CDR3 has 13 amino acids. Germline CDR1 SNHLY, CDR2 FYNNEI. CDR3 nucleotide sequence: TGTGCCAGTACCAGATCCTATGACTATGGCTACACCTTC. This codes for CASTRSYDYGYTF.

This clone was seen a handful of times. This chain connects TRBV28 to TRBJ2-5; TRBD2 might be the D (6 bases). CDR1 is MDHEN, CDR2 SYDVKM, per germline. The CDR3 spans 13 residues. V lost 8 bases, J lost 5 bases, and 15 bases lay in between. CDR3 residues: CASLGAGGETQYF. CDR3 bases: TGTGCCAGCCTTGGGGCCGGAGGGGAGACCCAGTACTTC.

This clone turned up a few times. The gene calls are TRBV18 and TRBJ2-7; the D gene is possibly TRBD2 (6 bases). This CDR3 has 14 amino acids. With 0 bases removed from V and 5 bases from J, the gap between germline ends came to 11 bases. Germline V gene data show CDR1 as KGHSH and CDR2 as LQKENI. CDR3 DNA sequence: TGTGCCAGCTCACCACCGGGAGGTACGGACGAGCAGTACTTC. Translating it yields CASSPPGGTDEQYF.

In its sample, this clone was seen once. The rearrangement links TRBV4-1 to TRBJ1-1; 7 nucleotides agree with TRBD1. From germline, CDR1 is MGHRA and CDR2 YSYEKL. Trimming cost V 1 base and J 4 bases; bases outside gene matches: 3. This CDR3 region has 14 residues. The CDR3 coding sequence is TGCGCCAGCAGCCAAGGGCAGGGGGGCACTGAAGCTTTCTTT. This codes for CASSQGQGGTEAFF.

The V and J genes are TRBV5-4 and TRBJ2-1, with TRBD1 matching 9 bases. This CDR3 contains 13 residues. J gave up 8 bases and V 3 bases, and 3 bases lay outside the gene matches. Germline CDR1 reads SGHNT; CDR2 reads YYREEE (reference sequence). The CDR3 protein is CASSWTGADEQFF. As DNA, the CDR3 is TGTGCCAGCAGCTGGACAGGGGCCGATGAGCAGTTCTTC.

This clone appeared a few times. The J gene is TRBJ1-1, the V gene TRBV4-1; possibly TRBD1 for D (6 bases). Looked up from germline, CDR1 is MGHRA and CDR2 is YSYEKL. The CDR3 has 15 amino acids. With 1 base removed from V and 0 bases from J, the gap between germline ends came to 9 bases. CDR3 loop: CASSQGGAMNTEAFF. CDR3 coding DNA: TGCGCCAGCAGCCAAGGGGGGGCGATGAACACTGAAGCTTTCTTT.

This rearrangement joins TRBV5-1 to TRBJ2-5; D may be TRBD1 or TRBD2 (7 bases each). Trimming stripped 3 bases from V and 5 bases from J, with 11 bases between. Germline V gives CDR1 SGHRS, CDR2 YFSETQ. CDR3 length equals 13 residues. For the CDR3, the DNA is TGCGCCAGCAGCTACCAGGGGGGGGAGACCCAGTACTTC. The encoded protein is CASSYQGGETQYF.

The chain has TRBV5-8 and TRBJ1-5, with 7 bases identical to TRBD1. The CDR3 consists of 14 residues. Per the germline V gene, CDR1 is SGHTS and CDR2 is YDEGEE. With 2 bases clipped from V and 5 bases from J, the junction kept 4 bases outside the gene matches. In DNA form, the CDR3 reads TGTGCCAGCAGCTTCCACAGGGGTTATCAGCCCCAGCATTTT. Translation: CASSFHRGYQPQHF.

The gene calls are TRBV19 and TRBJ1-1, with 8 bases identical to TRBD1. Trimming at V came to 5 bases and at J to 2 bases, leaving 7 bases not matched to a gene. The CDR3 sequence is 15 residues long. Germline values: CDR1 LNHDA, CDR2 SQIVND (reference sequence). The chain's CDR3 is CASSQDRASNTEAFF. CDR3 nucleotides: TGTGCCAGTAGTCAGGACAGGGCCTCTAACACTGAAGCTTTCTTT.

Only one count was recorded for this clone. V is TRBV19 and J is TRBJ2-6, with D perhaps matching TRBD2 (6 bases). Germline V gene sequence: CDR1 LNHDA, CDR2 SQIVND (reference sequence). This CDR3 region has 16 residues. The V end was cut by 6 bases, the J end by 4 bases, with 16 bases between. CDR3 sequence reads: CASSGGVNLGANVLTF. The CDR3 DNA reads as TGTGCCAGTAGCGGAGGGGTCAACCTGGGGGCCAACGTCCTGACTTTC.

This chain links TRBV29-1 with TRBJ1-2; D possibly corresponds to TRBD1 (5 bases). The CDR3 totals 12 residues. Germline V gene lookup returns CDR1 SQVTM and CDR2 ANQGSEA. Trimming took off 1 base at V and 5 bases at J, with 8 bases between the two ends. The CDR3 spells CSVEVGPYGYTF. CDR3 nucleotide sequence: TGCAGCGTTGAAGTGGGGCCTTATGGCTACACCTTC.

The V and J genes are TRBV4-2 and TRBJ2-4, with 7 bases that match TRBD2. The germline V gene has CDR1 LGHNA and CDR2 YNFKEQ. Unmatched junction bases numbered 8, after V lost 4 bases and J lost 5 bases. CDR3 length equals 15 residues. The CDR3 nucleotides are TGTGCCAGCAGCCCAAGGGAGGGCAGTGAAAACATTCAGTACTTC. Protein: CASSPREGSENIQYF.